The 7 T cell receptor beta chains reported below all come from one sample, sequenced in a study of cytomegalovirus exposure and HLA in healthy donors (dated by TCRdb to about 2017). Library generation was performed with the immunoSEQ multiplex PCR assay. A mixture of 60 forward primers for TCR Vbeta segments and 13 reverse primers for TCR Jbeta segments was used in the multiplex PCR. The source is immuneACCESS, and TCRdb retained only in-frame sequences with V and J called. Part of the clones is not carried over; for the studies checked, unresolved V genes explain less than half of this, and the remainder is unexplained. The sample table contains around 85,000 clones; only one count was recorded for over 70% of them. The ten largest make up approximately 20% of the sample. Specimen: PBMCs. These receptor sequences come from a man under 40 in good health and CMV-seropositive.

This chain links TRBV7-9 with TRBJ1-4, with a weak D call TRBD1 (6 bases). Trimming removed 5 bases at V and 6 bases at J, with 13 bases between. This CDR3 spans 14 amino acids. CDR1 and CDR2 (germline): SEHNR, FQNEAQ (reference sequence). The chain's CDR3 is CASSPRGKDEKLFF. The DNA for the CDR3 is TGTGCCAGCAGCCCCAGGGGAAAGGATGAAAAACTGTTTTTT.

The chain combines TRBV5-4 with TRBJ2-5, with D possibly TRBD1 on 6 matching bases. The CDR3 runs 14 residues. Germline CDR1 SGHNT, CDR2 YYREEE (reference sequence). The ends were cut back, 3 bases at V and 5 bases at J, with 14 bases in the middle. The CDR3: CASSSTRQEETQYF. CDR3 nucleotides: TGTGCCAGCAGCTCTACGCGACAGGAGGAGACCCAGTACTTC.

This chain links TRBV28 with TRBJ2-5, with 10 bases matching TRBD1. J was trimmed by 6 bases and V by 6 bases; bases with no gene match: 10. The V gene's germline CDR1 is MDHEN and CDR2 SYDVKM. CDR3 length: 15 amino acids. DNA for the CDR3: TGTGCCAGCAGCACCGGGACAGGGGTTGGAAAGACCCAGTACTTC. It encodes CASSTGTGVGKTQYF.

The chain is built from TRBV19 and TRBJ1-5; 9 positions match TRBD1. This CDR3 has 21 amino acids. The germline gives CDR1 LNHDA, CDR2 SQIVND (reference sequence). With 2 bases clipped from V and 2 bases from J, the junction kept 19 bases outside the gene matches. The CDR3 sequence: CASSISLGTGKILSGNQPQHF. In DNA form, the CDR3 reads TGTGCCAGTAGTATATCCCTGGGGACAGGGAAAATCTTATCCGGCAATCAGCCCCAGCATTTT.

The V gene is TRBV5-4, the J gene TRBJ2-6; no reliable D call. The CDR3 sequence is 19 residues long. The V and J ends lost 0 bases and 0 bases respectively, with 16 bases between them. Germline loops: CDR1 SGHNT, CDR2 YYREEE (reference sequence). CDR3: CASSLDSIGALSGANVLTF. In nucleotides, the CDR3 is TGTGCCAGCAGCTTGGATAGTATTGGAGCTCTCTCTGGGGCCAACGTCCTGACTTTC.

This clone was observed a few times. The rearrangement links TRBV30 to TRBJ1-2; D is perhaps TRBD1 (6 bases). The CDR3 is 14 residues long. Trimming took 0 bases from V and 12 from J, leaving 20 bases between them. Germline V lookup: CDR1 GTSNPN, CDR2 SVGIG (reference sequence). DNA of the CDR3: TGTGCCTGGAGTGTAGGGCGGGAGCGGGGGCTACACACCTTC. This gives the protein CAWSVGRERGLHTF.

The rearrangement uses TRBV6-6 and TRBJ1-2, with D perhaps TRBD1 (5 bases). CDR1 is MNHNY and CDR2 is SVGAGI in the germline V gene (reference sequence). The germline V and J ends were trimmed by 0 bases and 7 bases, with 12 bases remaining between them. The CDR3 consists of 14 residues. CDR3 protein: CASSYSSGNVGYTF. The CDR3, as DNA: TGTGCCAGCAGTTACTCGTCAGGGAATGTTGGCTACACCTTC.